This T cell receptor beta chain came from a study of control samples from healthy donors and cancer patients. The repertoire was sequenced with immunoSEQ multiplex PCR; TCRdb's copy has only in-frame clones and lacks some. This sample has under 200,000 clones; approximately 94% occur once, and the top ten carry 12% to 15%. CDR3 length: 14 residues. Per germline, CDR1 LNHDA and CDR2 SQIVND (reference sequence). V was clipped by 8 bases and J by 0 bases, with 13 bases between them. The J gene is TRBJ1-1, the V gene TRBV19, with a weak D call TRBD1 (5 bases). Sequencing used PBMCs. The TCR was taken from a man aged 60 to 69 with colorectal cancer. Here the CDR3 DNA reads TGTGCCAGTCGTTTCCGGGGGGTGAACACTGAAGCTTTCTTT. Its protein is CASRFRGVNTEAFF. The full variable domain, rest sourced from reference TRBV19 and TRBJ1-1, is DGGITQSPKYLFRKEGQNVTLSCEQNLNHDAMYWYRQDPGQGLRLIYYSQIVNDFQKGDIAEGYSVSREKKESFPLTVTSAQKNPTAFYLCASRFRGVNTEAFFGQGTRLTVV.